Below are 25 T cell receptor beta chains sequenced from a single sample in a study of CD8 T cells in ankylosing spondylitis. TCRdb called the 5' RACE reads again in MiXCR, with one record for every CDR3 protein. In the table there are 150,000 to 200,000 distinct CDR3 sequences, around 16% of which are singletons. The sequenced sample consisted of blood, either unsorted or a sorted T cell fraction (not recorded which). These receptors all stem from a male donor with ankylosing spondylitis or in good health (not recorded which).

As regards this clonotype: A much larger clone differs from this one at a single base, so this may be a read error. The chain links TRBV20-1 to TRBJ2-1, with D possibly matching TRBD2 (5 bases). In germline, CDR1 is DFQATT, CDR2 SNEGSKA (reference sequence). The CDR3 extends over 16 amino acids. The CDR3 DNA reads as TGCGGTGCTTCAATCACGTCAGGACTCACCTACAATGAGCAGTTCTTC. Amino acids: CGASITSGLTYNEQFF.

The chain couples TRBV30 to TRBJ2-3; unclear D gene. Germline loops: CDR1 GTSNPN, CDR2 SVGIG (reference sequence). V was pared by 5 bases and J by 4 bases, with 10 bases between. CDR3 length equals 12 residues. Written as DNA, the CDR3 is TGTGCCTGGCGCGTCGGAGCAGATACGCAGTATTTT. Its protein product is CAWRVGADTQYF.

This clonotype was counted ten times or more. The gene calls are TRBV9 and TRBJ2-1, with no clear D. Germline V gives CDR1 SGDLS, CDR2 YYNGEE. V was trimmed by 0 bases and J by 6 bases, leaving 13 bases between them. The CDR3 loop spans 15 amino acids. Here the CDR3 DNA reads TGTGCCAGCAGCGTAGGAAGCCACCTGGGCAATGAGCAGTTCTTC. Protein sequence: CASSVGSHLGNEQFF. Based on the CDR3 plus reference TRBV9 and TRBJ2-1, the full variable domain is DSGVTQTPKHLITATGQRVTLRCSPRSGDLSVYWYQQSLDQGLQFLIQYYNGEERAKGNILERFSAQQFPDLHSELNLSSLELGDSALYFCASSVGSHLGNEQFFGPGTRLTVL.

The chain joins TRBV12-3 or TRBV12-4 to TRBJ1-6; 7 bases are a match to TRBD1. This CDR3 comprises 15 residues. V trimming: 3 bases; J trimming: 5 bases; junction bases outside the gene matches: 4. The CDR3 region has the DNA TGTGCCAGCAGTTTCACAGGGGACAATAATTCACCCCTCCACTTT. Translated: CASSFTGDNNSPLHF.

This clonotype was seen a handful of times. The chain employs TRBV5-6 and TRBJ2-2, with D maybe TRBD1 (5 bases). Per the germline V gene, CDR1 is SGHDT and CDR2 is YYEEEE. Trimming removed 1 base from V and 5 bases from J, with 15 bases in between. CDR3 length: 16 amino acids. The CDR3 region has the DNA TGTGCCAGCAGCTTGATCCCCCAGGGTAGTACCGGGGAGCTGTTTTTT. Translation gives CASSLIPQGSTGELFF.

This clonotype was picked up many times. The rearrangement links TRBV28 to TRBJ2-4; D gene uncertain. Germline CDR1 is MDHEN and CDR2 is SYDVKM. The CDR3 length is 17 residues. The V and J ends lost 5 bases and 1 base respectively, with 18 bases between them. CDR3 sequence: CASSDPGPTRAKNIQYF. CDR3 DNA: TGTGCCAGCAGTGACCCCGGGCCAACGAGGGCCAAAAACATTCAGTACTTC.

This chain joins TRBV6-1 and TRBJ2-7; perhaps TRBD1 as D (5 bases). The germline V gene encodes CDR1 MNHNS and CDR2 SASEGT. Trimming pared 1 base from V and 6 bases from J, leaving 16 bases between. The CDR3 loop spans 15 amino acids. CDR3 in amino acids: CASSEDRTFGSEQYF. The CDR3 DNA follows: TGTGCCAGCAGTGAAGACCGGACATTCGGTAGCGAGCAGTACTTC.

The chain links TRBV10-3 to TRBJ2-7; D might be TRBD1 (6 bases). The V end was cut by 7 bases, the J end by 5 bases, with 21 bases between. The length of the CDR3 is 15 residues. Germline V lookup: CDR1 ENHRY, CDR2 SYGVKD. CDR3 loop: CAINTIQGNSHEQYF. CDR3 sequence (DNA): TGTGCCATCAATACGATACAGGGTAACAGCCACGAGCAGTACTTC.

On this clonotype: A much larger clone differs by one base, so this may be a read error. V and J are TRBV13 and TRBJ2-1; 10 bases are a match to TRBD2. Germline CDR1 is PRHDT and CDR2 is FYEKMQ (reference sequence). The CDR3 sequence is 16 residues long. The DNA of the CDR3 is TGTGCCATCAGCCTCTGGACTAGCGGTCCTCTCCTAGGGCAGTTCTTC. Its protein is CAISLWTSGPLLGQFF. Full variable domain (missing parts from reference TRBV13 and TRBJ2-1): AAGVIQSPRHLIKEKRETATLKCYPIPRHDTVYWYQQGPGQDPQFLISFYEKMQSDKGSIPDRFSAQQFSDYHSELNMSSLELGDSALYFCAISLWTSGPLLGQFFGPGTRLTVL.

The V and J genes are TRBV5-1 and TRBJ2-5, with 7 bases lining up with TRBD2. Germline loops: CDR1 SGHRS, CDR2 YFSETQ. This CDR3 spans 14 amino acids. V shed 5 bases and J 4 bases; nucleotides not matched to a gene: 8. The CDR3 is CASSPSSGGETQYF. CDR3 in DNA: TGCGCCAGCAGTCCGTCTAGCGGCGGAGAGACCCAGTACTTC. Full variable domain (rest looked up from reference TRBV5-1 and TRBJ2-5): KAGVTQTPRYLIKTRGQQVTLSCSPISGHRSVSWYQQTPGQGLQFLFEYFSETQRNKGNFPGRFSGRQFSNSRSEMNVSTLELGDSALYLCASSPSSGGETQYFGPGTRLLVL.

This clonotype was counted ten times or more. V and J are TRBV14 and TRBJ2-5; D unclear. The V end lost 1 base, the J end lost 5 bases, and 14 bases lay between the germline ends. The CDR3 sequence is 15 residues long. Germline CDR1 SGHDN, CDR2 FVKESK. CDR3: CASSQVPEGLETQYF. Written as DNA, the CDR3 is TGTGCCAGCAGCCAAGTCCCCGAAGGGCTCGAGACCCAGTACTTC.

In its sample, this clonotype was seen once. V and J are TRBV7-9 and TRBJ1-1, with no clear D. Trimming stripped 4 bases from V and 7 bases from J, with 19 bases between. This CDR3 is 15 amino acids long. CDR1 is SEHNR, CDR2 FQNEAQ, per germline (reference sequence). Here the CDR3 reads CASSSRKGVRLEAFF. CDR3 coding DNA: TGTGCCAGCAGCTCCAGAAAGGGTGTGAGACTTGAAGCTTTCTTT. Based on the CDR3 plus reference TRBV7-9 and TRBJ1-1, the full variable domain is DTGVSQNPRHKITKRGQNVTFRCDPISEHNRLYWYRQTLGQGPEFLTYFQNEAQLEKSRLLSDRFSAERPKGSFSTLEIQRTEQGDSAMYLCASSSRKGVRLEAFFGQGTRLTVV.

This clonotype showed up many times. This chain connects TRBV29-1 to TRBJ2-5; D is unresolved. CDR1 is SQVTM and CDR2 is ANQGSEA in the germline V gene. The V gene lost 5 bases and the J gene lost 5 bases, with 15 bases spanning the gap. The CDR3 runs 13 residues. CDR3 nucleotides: TGCAGCGTTACCACGAGTGCTAGGGAGACCCAGTACTTC. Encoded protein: CSVTTSARETQYF. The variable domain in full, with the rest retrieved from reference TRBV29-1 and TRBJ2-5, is SAVISQKPSRDICQRGTSLTIQCQVDSQVTMMFWYRQQPGQSLTLIATANQGSEATYESGFVIDKFPISRPNLTFSTLTVSNMSPEDSSIYLCSVTTSARETQYFGPGTRLLVL.

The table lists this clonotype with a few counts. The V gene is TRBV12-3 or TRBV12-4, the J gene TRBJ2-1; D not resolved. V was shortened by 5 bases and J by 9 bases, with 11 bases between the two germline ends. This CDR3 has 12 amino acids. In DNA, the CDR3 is TGTGCCAGCAGTCGCCCTATACGTGAGCAGTTCTTC. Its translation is CASSRPIREQFF.

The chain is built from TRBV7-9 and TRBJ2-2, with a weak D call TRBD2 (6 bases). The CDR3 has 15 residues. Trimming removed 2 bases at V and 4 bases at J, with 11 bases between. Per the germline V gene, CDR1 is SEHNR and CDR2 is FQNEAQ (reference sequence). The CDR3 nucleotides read TGTGCCAGCAGCTTACTTAGCGGTTTCACCGGGGAGCTGTTTTTT. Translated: CASSLLSGFTGELFF.

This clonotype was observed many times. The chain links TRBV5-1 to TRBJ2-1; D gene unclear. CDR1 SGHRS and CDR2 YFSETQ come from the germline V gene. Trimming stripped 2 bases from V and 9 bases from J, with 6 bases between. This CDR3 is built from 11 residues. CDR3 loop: CASSLGSEQFF. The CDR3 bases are TGCGCCAGCAGCTTAGGCAGTGAGCAGTTCTTC.

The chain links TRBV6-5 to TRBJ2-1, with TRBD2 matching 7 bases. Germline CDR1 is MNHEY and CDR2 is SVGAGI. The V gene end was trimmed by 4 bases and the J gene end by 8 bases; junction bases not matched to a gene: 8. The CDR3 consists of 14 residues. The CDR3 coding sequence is TGTGCCAGCAGTTTGCGGGAGCGGGGCGATGAGCAGTTCTTC. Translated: CASSLRERGDEQFF.

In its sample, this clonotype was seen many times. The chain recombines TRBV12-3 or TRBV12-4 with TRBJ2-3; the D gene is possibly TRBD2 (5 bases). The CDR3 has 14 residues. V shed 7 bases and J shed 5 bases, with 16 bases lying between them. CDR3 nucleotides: TGTGCCAGCACCCCTCGGGGATCGGGAGATACGCAGTATTTT. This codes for CASTPRGSGDTQYF.

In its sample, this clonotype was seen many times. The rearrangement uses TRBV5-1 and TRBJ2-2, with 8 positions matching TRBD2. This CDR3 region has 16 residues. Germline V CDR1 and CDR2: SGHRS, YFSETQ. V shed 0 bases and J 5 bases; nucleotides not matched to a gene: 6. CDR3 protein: CASSLDSGTVTGELFF. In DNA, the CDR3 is TGCGCCAGCAGCTTGGATAGCGGGACGGTAACCGGGGAGCTGTTTTTT.

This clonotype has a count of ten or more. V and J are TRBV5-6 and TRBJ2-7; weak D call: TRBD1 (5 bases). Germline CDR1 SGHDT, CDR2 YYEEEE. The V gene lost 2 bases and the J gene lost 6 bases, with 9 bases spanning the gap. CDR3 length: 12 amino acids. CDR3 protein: CASSLRGGEQYF. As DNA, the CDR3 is TGTGCCAGCAGCTTAAGGGGCGGCGAGCAGTACTTC.

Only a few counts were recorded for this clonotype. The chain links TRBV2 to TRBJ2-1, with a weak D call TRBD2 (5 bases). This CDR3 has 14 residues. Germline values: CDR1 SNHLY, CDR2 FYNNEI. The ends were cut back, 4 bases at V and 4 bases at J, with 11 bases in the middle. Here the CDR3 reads CASSVRRGYNEQFF. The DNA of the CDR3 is TGTGCCAGCAGTGTTAGACGGGGTTACAATGAGCAGTTCTTC.

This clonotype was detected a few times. CDR3 sequence: CASSQDGGGTGISEQYF. The CDR3 coding sequence is TGTGCCAGCAGCCAAGACGGGGGCGGGACAGGGATAAGCGAGCAGTACTTC. The V and J genes are TRBV3-1 and TRBJ2-7; 9 nucleotides line up with TRBD1. CDR3 size: 17 residues. From germline, CDR1 is LGHDT and CDR2 YNNKEL (reference sequence). With 0 bases clipped from V and 6 bases from J, the junction kept 12 bases outside the gene matches.

This chain's CDR3 is CASFTGGSNQPQHF. Here the CDR3 DNA reads TGTGCCAGCTTCACAGGGGGGAGCAATCAGCCCCAGCATTTT. The genes are TRBV9 and TRBJ1-5; 8 bases line up with TRBD1. V gave up 7 bases and J gave up 1 base; unmatched junction bases: 4. The CDR3 is made up of 14 amino acids. CDR1 and CDR2 (germline): SGDLS, YYNGEE. Together with reference TRBV9 and TRBJ1-5, the CDR3 gives the full variable domain: DSGVTQTPKHLITATGQRVTLRCSPRSGDLSVYWYQQSLDQGLQFLIQYYNGEERAKGNILERFSAQQFPDLHSELNLSSLELGDSALYFCASFTGGSNQPQHFGDGTRLSIL.

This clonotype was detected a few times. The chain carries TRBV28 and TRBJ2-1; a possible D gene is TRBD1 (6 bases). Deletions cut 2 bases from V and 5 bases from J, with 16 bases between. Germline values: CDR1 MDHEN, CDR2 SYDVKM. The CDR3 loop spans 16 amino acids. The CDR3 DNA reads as TGTGCCAGCAGTTTACTTACGACAGGAGCCGACAATGAGCAGTTCTTC. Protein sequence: CASSLLTTGADNEQFF.

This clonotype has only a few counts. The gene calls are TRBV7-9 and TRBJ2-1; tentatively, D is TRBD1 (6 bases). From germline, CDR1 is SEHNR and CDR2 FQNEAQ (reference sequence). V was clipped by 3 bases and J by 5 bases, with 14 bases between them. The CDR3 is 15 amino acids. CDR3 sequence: CASSFGTGLNNEQFF. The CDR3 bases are TGTGCCAGCAGCTTCGGAACAGGGCTAAACAATGAGCAGTTCTTC.